This T cell receptor (beta chain) was obtained from a study of T cell repertoires in cytomegalovirus infection. About the study: Alongside well-studied HLA-B-restricted CMV epitopes, recently identified HLA-C-restricted CMV epitopes were also used.

The germline V gene encodes CDR1 SEHNR and CDR2 FQNEAQ (reference sequence). Trimming took off 1 base at V and 0 bases at J, with 9 bases between the two ends. This CDR3 comprises 15 residues. Via MiXCR, TCRdb re-called the reads, giving one row per CDR3 protein. The data hold about 900,000 distinct CDR3 sequences, with roughly 31% observed a single time. This clonotype has ten or more counts. The antigen remains unidentified. This clonotype originated in a human donor in good health (CMV status not recorded). Some clones in this sample may be carry-over from other donors' samples. The chain combines TRBV7-9 with TRBJ1-1; D is unclear. Source: cultured CD8+ T cells from PBMCs, taken from culture after CMV antigen stimulation. This chain's CDR3 is CASSLVGGVNTEAFF. The CDR3 nucleotides are TGTGCCAGCAGCTTAGTAGGAGGAGTGAACACTGAAGCTTTCTTT.